This TCR beta chain was identified in a study of blood T cell repertoires in COVID-19. Overall study: The United States, Italy and Spain were the sources of the acute and convalescent COVID-19 samples. T cells, B-cell-depleted T cells, or PBMCs supplied cDNA or gDNA.

Original handling: Amplification of reference gene primers was used by the study to estimate nucleated cell counts. Profiling relied on immunoSEQ multiplex PCR, and the TCRdb table lists in-frame clones only, not all of them. V, J and clone size are those of that table, while D and trimming were read from the DNA. Of about 270,000 clones in the sample, 90% were seen once. V lost 0 bases, J lost 2 bases, and 8 bases lay in between. Germline V gives CDR1 MGHRA, CDR2 YSYEKL. The CDR3 contains 14 residues. Sample: PBMCs or T cells enriched from blood (not recorded which). The chain couples TRBV4-1 to TRBJ2-7; maybe TRBD1 (5 bases). This clonotype was obtained from a woman aged 25 to 39 with acute COVID-19. CDR3 sequence: CASSQETATYEQYF. The CDR3 bases are TGCGCCAGCAGCCAAGAGACAGCCACCTACGAGCAGTACTTC.